The next 11 T cell receptor beta chains were all read from a single sample in a study of shared clonotypes between healthy human individuals. Profiling relied on immunoSEQ multiplex PCR, and the TCRdb table lists in-frame clones only, not all of them. The table has 2.3 million or so clones, approximately 95% seen once. Sequenced material: naive CD4+ T cells from PBMCs. Subset noted: CD45RA+ positively selected. Every receptor here comes from a man aged 18 to 29 in good health. Some clones in this sample may be carry-over from other donors' samples.

The chain recombines TRBV19 with TRBJ2-1; tentative D call: TRBD1 (5 bases). CDR1 is LNHDA, CDR2 SQIVND, per germline (reference sequence). The V end lost 4 bases, the J end lost 7 bases, and 20 bases lay between the germline ends. There are 16 residues in the CDR3. The CDR3 loop reads CASSTLRTGAVNEQFF. CDR3 nucleotides: TGTGCCAGTAGTACTCTACGTACTGGGGCAGTGAATGAGCAGTTCTTC.

The chain recombines TRBV5-6 with TRBJ2-2; 10 positions agree with TRBD2. CDR1 and CDR2 from the germline V gene are SGHDT and YYEEEE. The CDR3 has 17 residues. The V segment lost 3 bases and the J segment 4 bases; nucleotides outside the gene matches: 9. CDR3 in amino acids: CASSSQREGRFTGELFF. The CDR3 region has the DNA TGTGCCAGCAGCTCGCAGCGGGAGGGCCGGTTCACCGGGGAGCTGTTTTTT. The variable domain in full, completed from reference TRBV5-6 and TRBJ2-2, reads DAGVTQSPTHLIKTRGQQVTLRCSPKSGHDTVSWYQQALGQGPQFIFQYYEEEERQRGNFPDRFSGHQFPNYSSELNVNALLLGDSALYLCASSSQREGRFTGELFFGEGSRLTVL.

J is TRBJ2-1 and V is TRBV16; D is perhaps TRBD2 (6 bases). V lost 2 bases to trimming and J lost 7 bases, with 15 bases between them. The germline V gene has CDR1 KGHSY and CDR2 FQNENV. The CDR3 covers 15 residues. The CDR3 here is CASSQNLGTLNEQFF. CDR3 DNA sequence: TGTGCCAGCAGCCAAAATCTTGGGACTTTGAATGAGCAGTTCTTC.

This clone was detected many times. The chain combines TRBV5-8 with TRBJ2-7, with TRBD2 matching 9 bases. The CDR3 is made up of 15 amino acids. Germline V gene data show CDR1 as SGHTS and CDR2 as YDEGEE. V lost 3 bases, J lost 3 bases, and 7 bases stayed unmatched. CDR3 region: CASSSYSGGYYEQYF. CDR3 DNA sequence: TGTGCCAGCAGCTCCTATAGCGGGGGTTACTACGAGCAGTACTTC. Together with reference TRBV5-8 and TRBJ2-7, the CDR3 gives the full variable domain: EAGVTQSPTHLIKTRGQQATLRCSPISGHTSVYWYQQALGLGLQFLLWYDEGEERNRGNFPPRFSGRQFPNYSSELNVNALELEDSALYLCASSSYSGGYYEQYFGPGTRLTVT.

The rearrangement joins TRBV10-3 to TRBJ1-2; D is perhaps TRBD1 (5 bases). Looked up from germline, CDR1 is ENHRY and CDR2 is SYGVKD. With 11 bases removed from V and 4 bases from J, the gap between germline ends came to 11 bases. The CDR3 length is 11 residues. The CDR3 region has the DNA TGTGCCTCCGGGGACGGCTATGGCTACACCTTC. Translated: CASGDGYGYTF.

The V gene is TRBV10-1, the J gene TRBJ2-1; 14 bases line up with TRBD2. Germline V gene sequence: CDR1 WNHNN, CDR2 SYGVQD (reference sequence). This CDR3 has 18 residues. V lost 4 bases to trimming and J lost 7 bases; unmatched junction nucleotides: 12. CDR3 amino acids: CASSATSGRATPRNEQFF. DNA of the CDR3: TGCGCCAGCAGTGCGACTAGCGGGAGGGCCACCCCACGGAATGAGCAGTTCTTC.

The chain uses TRBV5-1 and TRBJ2-7; a possible D gene is TRBD2 (6 bases). The CDR3 runs 15 residues. Deletions cut 7 bases from V and 2 bases from J, with 19 bases between. CDR1 and CDR2 (germline): SGHRS, YFSETQ. This CDR3 reads CASRLGGTATYEQYF. In DNA, the CDR3 is TGCGCCAGCCGCCTCGGCGGGACCGCAACCTACGAGCAGTACTTC.

The chain is built from TRBV9 and TRBJ1-3; D is ambiguous. Trimming pared 4 bases from V and 0 bases from J, leaving 11 bases between. Germline-derived CDR1 and CDR2 are SGDLS and YYNGEE. CDR3 size: 15 residues. The CDR3 reads CASSPPWDSGNTIYF. CDR3 DNA sequence: TGTGCCAGCAGCCCCCCCTGGGACTCTGGAAACACCATATATTTT.

This sequence joins TRBV5-1 and TRBJ1-4, with 7 bases aligning to TRBD1. The CDR3 length is 14 residues. J gave up 4 bases and V 3 bases, and 3 bases lay outside the gene matches. Germline CDR1 and CDR2: SGHRS and YFSETQ. In DNA form, the CDR3 reads TGCGCCAGCAGCTCACAGGGGATTAATGAAAAACTGTTTTTT. This sequence encodes CASSSQGINEKLFF.

The genes are TRBV7-8 and TRBJ2-3; possibly TRBD1 for D (5 bases). Trimming took 5 bases from V and 0 from J, leaving 15 bases between them. The CDR3 is 16 residues long. Germline V CDR1 and CDR2: SGHVS, FQNEAQ. The CDR3 coding sequence is TGTGCCAGCAGCCCAGGGATGGCAGGGAGCACAGATACGCAGTATTTT. This gives the protein CASSPGMAGSTDTQYF.

The V and J genes are TRBV5-1 and TRBJ2-6; D is uncertain. V lost 0 bases to trimming and J lost 0 bases, with 7 bases between them. The CDR3 loop spans 16 amino acids. Germline V gene sequence: CDR1 SGHRS, CDR2 YFSETQ. This chain's CDR3 is CASSLASNSGANVLTF. As DNA, the CDR3 is TGCGCCAGCAGCTTGGCGTCCAACTCTGGGGCCAACGTCCTGACTTTC.